The present entry profiles one T cell receptor beta chain with its context. This entry belongs to a study of stem cell transplantation in POMP-related autoinflammatory disease. CDR1 is WSHSY and CDR2 is SAAADI in the germline V gene. This CDR3 contains 10 residues. V lost 6 bases, J lost 5 bases, and 4 bases lay in between. TCRdb's copy holds only in-frame clones and misses some; the assay was immunoSEQ multiplex PCR. The repertoire includes tens of thousands of clones, approximately 91% of them detected once, and about 0.7% sits in the top ten. Sequencing was performed on CD4+ T cells from PBMCs, taken after stem cell transplantation. This TCR was sampled from a human patient with POMP-related autoinflammation and immune dysregulation (PRAID). The T cells may partly be graft donor cells. The chain is built from TRBV10-2 and TRBJ2-5; D is uncertain. The CDR3 protein is CASRGETQYF. CDR3 nucleotides: TGCGCCAGCAGAGGGGAGACCCAGTACTTC.